The source of this TCR beta chain is a study of blood T cell repertoires in COVID-19. Clones were read by immunoSEQ multiplex PCR, and TCRdb kept only the in-frame ones, dropping some. The sample lists about 300,000 clones, around 84% occurring once. Which cohort a participant joined came from the clinical history participants gave. The sequence came from a young woman who had recovered from COVID-19. The sample comprised PBMCs or T cells enriched from blood (not recorded which).

CDR3 DNA: TGTGCCAGCAGCGATAGCGGGAGGGCCGGCACAGATACGCAGTATTTT. Its protein product is CASSDSGRAGTDTQYF. The rearrangement links TRBV9 to TRBJ2-3; 11 bases align to TRBD2. Germline V gene lookup returns CDR1 SGDLS and CDR2 YYNGEE. The CDR3 consists of 16 residues. V dropped 3 bases and J dropped 1; count of bases not matched to a gene: 4. Full variable domain (remainder filled in from reference TRBV9 and TRBJ2-3): DSGVTQTPKHLITATGQRVTLRCSPRSGDLSVYWYQQSLDQGLQFLIQYYNGEERAKGNILERFSAQQFPDLHSELNLSSLELGDSALYFCASSDSGRAGTDTQYFGPGTRLTVL.